This T cell receptor beta chain was identified in a study of blood T cell repertoires in COVID-19 (dated by TCRdb to 2020 to 2021). Study-level background: The collaborator samples originated in the United States, Italy and Spain and spanned the acute and convalescent phases of COVID-19. Deeply sampled blood TCRbeta repertoires from subjects exposed to, actively infected with, or recovered from COVID-19 were included in the dataset. Where HLA class I and class II types were available, the types were taken from metadata supplied by the sample provider, not from assay-based typing. The repertoires were released in a freely available public database intended as a resource for research on the immune response to SARS-CoV-2. The prospective study material was composed of cDNA or gDNA derived from T cells, B-cell-depleted T cells, or PBMCs. The samples were drawn from two sources: the first 160 participants of the ongoing ImmuneRACE study, and 1,000 to 1,500 subjects contributed by 6 global collaborators. The sample metadata nearly always contained a de-identified subject ID, COVID-19 status, age in years and sex.

Turning to this clone: This receptor's antigen is unknown. Base qualities were left out, and no much larger clone turns up one base away.

Whole blood was collected in K2EDTA tubes by collaborating institutions according to the institutions' own protocols. For TCRbeta analysis, collaborators shipped samples in one of three forms: frozen whole blood, isolated PBMCs, or DNA extracted from either of those sample types. Overall study results and their limits: The amount of clinical and demographic metadata varied by source and participant and was provided uncurated.

The V end loses 3 bases and the J end loses 0 bases, and a stretch of 6 bases separates them. CDR1 and CDR2 are read off the germline V gene (reference sequence) as DFQATT and SNEGSKA. The CDR3 has 14 amino acids, counting the end cysteine and phenylalanine. Just the 42-base CDR3 DNA is kept, in frame starting at base 1. TCRbeta CDR3 regions were amplified from genomic DNA using the immunoSEQ Assay, a bias-controlled multiplex PCR. In the original analysis: Nucleated cell counts per sample were estimated from amplification of reference gene primers within the assay. Sequence reads were collapsed and filtered to measure the absolute abundance of every unique TCRbeta CDR3 rearrangement. For each sample, productive Simpson clonality was calculated as the square root of Simpson's diversity index across productive rearrangements. TCRdb took this table from immuneACCESS and kept in-frame rearrangements with V and J called. Such tables lack part of the clones; where checked against another copy, unresolved V genes explain under half of the gap, and the rest is unexplained. V, J and clone size were drawn from that table, and D and trimming were deduced from the DNA. The sample records approximately 74,000 clones, 85% to 95% of which are singletons. The ten largest clones represent approximately 4.8% of the sample.

This chain joins TRBV20-1 to TRBJ2-6; no confident D gene assignment can be made. The origin of this receptor is a woman aged 55 to 70 with active COVID-19. What was sequenced was peripheral blood. Read as DNA, the sequence is TGCAGTGCTAGTTCGGGCTCTGGGGCCAACGTCCTGACTTTC. Translated, this gives CSASSGSGANVLTF.